Listed below are T cell receptor beta chains from one sample, sequenced in a study of T-cell memory formation after mild COVID-19. Via MiXCR, TCRdb re-called the 5' RACE reads, giving one row per CDR3 protein. Among under 550,000 distinct CDR3 sequences listed, 18% were seen once. Sequences were obtained from PBMCs or a T cell subset sorted from them (not recorded which). These receptors all come from a man between 18 and 35 years old who had mild COVID-19 (a few samples of this study predate the infection). Cell type and time point are not known. Both conserved end residues are part of each CDR3. D genes are given only for firm matches. The size entry is marked missing in some rows and otherwise reads once, few, many or a size class.

V gene: TRBV12-5
CDR3 length: 16
J gene: TRBJ2-6
D gene: .
clone size: .
CDR3 protein: CASGFPLSSGANVLTF
CDR3 DNA: TGTGCTAGTGGTTTCCCCCTAAGCTCTGGGGCCAACGTCCTGACTTTC

V gene: TRBV5-1
CDR3 length: 17
J gene: TRBJ2-1
D gene: .
clone size: many
CDR3 protein: CASSKPGQGPAYNEQFF
CDR3 DNA: TGCGCCAGCAGCAAACCGGGGCAGGGGCCGGCCTACAATGAGCAGTTCTTC

V gene: TRBV30
CDR3 length: 12
J gene: TRBJ1-1
D gene: .
clone size: few
CDR3 protein: CAWSIWDTEAFF
CDR3 DNA: TGTGCCTGGAGTATATGGGACACTGAAGCTTTCTTT

V gene: TRBV2
CDR3 length: 12
J gene: TRBJ1-1
D gene: .
clone size: .
CDR3 protein: CAIEGSGDEAFF
CDR3 DNA: TGTGCCATCGAGGGGAGCGGAGATGAAGCTTTCTTT

V gene: TRBV6-1
CDR3 length: 15
J gene: TRBJ1-5
D gene: TRBD1
clone size: .
CDR3 protein: CASREELTGWQPQHF
CDR3 DNA: TGTGCCAGCAGAGAAGAGTTGACAGGGTGGCAGCCCCAGCATTTT

V gene: TRBV11-2
CDR3 length: 13
J gene: TRBJ2-4
D gene: .
clone size: .
CDR3 protein: CASSRELRSIQYF
CDR3 DNA: TGTGCCAGCAGCCGAGAGTTAAGGAGCATTCAGTACTTC

V gene: TRBV7-9
CDR3 length: 15
J gene: TRBJ2-3
D gene: TRBD1
clone size: few
CDR3 protein: CASSSTGLRTDTQYF
CDR3 DNA: TGTGCCAGCAGCTCGACAGGGCTGAGGACAGATACGCAGTATTTT

V gene: TRBV11-2
CDR3 length: 12
J gene: TRBJ1-1
D gene: .
clone size: .
CDR3 protein: CASSLDPGEAFF
CDR3 DNA: TGTGCCAGCAGCTTAGACCCGGGAGAAGCTTTCTTT

V gene: TRBV5-1
CDR3 length: 16
J gene: TRBJ1-1
D gene: .
clone size: .
CDR3 protein: CASSLVTGNHLKKAFF
CDR3 DNA: TGCGCCAGCAGCTTGGTAACAGGGAACCACCTGAAGAAAGCTTTCTTT

V gene: TRBV29-1
CDR3 length: 13
J gene: TRBJ1-3
D gene: .
clone size: many
CDR3 protein: CSVHLGSGNTIYF
CDR3 DNA: TGCAGCGTTCATCTGGGGAGTGGAAACACCATATATTTT

V gene: TRBV18
CDR3 length: 13
J gene: TRBJ1-2
D gene: .
clone size: .
CDR3 protein: CASSPPPGVGYTF
CDR3 DNA: TGTGCCAGCTCACCCCCCCCGGGCGTTGGCTACACCTTC

V gene: TRBV5-1
CDR3 length: 15
J gene: TRBJ2-1
D gene: TRBD2
clone size: few
CDR3 protein: CASSTPSGVINEQFF
CDR3 DNA: TGCGCCAGCAGCACCCCCAGCGGGGTGATCAATGAGCAGTTCTTC

V gene: TRBV20-1
CDR3 length: 14
J gene: TRBJ2-3
D gene: .
clone size: .
CDR3 protein: CSARVGGPTDTQYF
CDR3 DNA: TGCAGTGCTAGAGTCGGGGGACCCACAGATACGCAGTATTTT

V gene: TRBV5-1
CDR3 length: 14
J gene: TRBJ2-3
D gene: .
clone size: few
CDR3 protein: CASSDGTPGNTQYF
CDR3 DNA: TGCGCCAGCAGCGACGGGACGCCGGGGAATACGCAGTATTTT

V gene: TRBV7-2
CDR3 length: 14
J gene: TRBJ2-7
D gene: .
clone size: .
CDR3 protein: CASSQRARPREQYF
CDR3 DNA: TGTGCCAGCAGCCAGCGGGCGCGGCCCCGGGAGCAGTACTTC

V gene: TRBV28
CDR3 length: 13
J gene: TRBJ1-1
D gene: .
clone size: .
CDR3 protein: CGSSTPGNTEAFF
CDR3 DNA: TGTGGCAGCAGTACGCCAGGGAACACTGAAGCTTTCTTT

V gene: TRBV24-1
CDR3 length: 11
J gene: TRBJ2-3
D gene: .
clone size: few
CDR3 protein: CATSVLGTQYF
CDR3 DNA: TGTGCCACCAGTGTCTTGGGTACGCAGTATTTT

V gene: TRBV7-2
CDR3 length: 18
J gene: TRBJ2-1
D gene: TRBD2
clone size: many
CDR3 protein: CASSQRASGGASYNEQFF
CDR3 DNA: TGTGCCAGCAGCCAAAGGGCTAGCGGGGGGGCTTCCTACAATGAGCAGTTCTTC

V gene: TRBV12-3/TRBV12-4
CDR3 length: 22
J gene: TRBJ2-1
D gene: TRBD2
clone size: few
CDR3 protein: CASSLGQGGLAGGWSSYNEQFF
CDR3 DNA: TGTGCCAGCAGTTTAGGGCAGGGGGGACTAGCGGGGGGCTGGTCCTCTTACAATGAGCAGTTCTTC

V gene: TRBV4-1
CDR3 length: 13
J gene: TRBJ2-2
D gene: .
clone size: .
CDR3 protein: CASSQDPTGELFF
CDR3 DNA: TGCGCCAGCAGCCAAGACCCAACCGGGGAGCTGTTTTTT

V gene: TRBV5-5
CDR3 length: 13
J gene: TRBJ1-2
D gene: TRBD1
clone size: .
CDR3 protein: CASSTGQAYGYTF
CDR3 DNA: TGTGCCAGCAGCACGGGACAGGCCTATGGCTACACCTTC

V gene: TRBV7-2
CDR3 length: 13
J gene: TRBJ2-3
D gene: .
clone size: .
CDR3 protein: CASSSQVADTQYF
CDR3 DNA: TGTGCCAGCAGCTCACAGGTCGCAGATACGCAGTATTTT

V gene: TRBV19
CDR3 length: 17
J gene: TRBJ1-5
D gene: .
clone size: .
CDR3 protein: CASSNPRRWDGNQPQHF
CDR3 DNA: TGTGCCAGTAGTAACCCTCGCCGGTGGGACGGCAATCAGCCCCAGCATTTT

V gene: TRBV5-4
CDR3 length: 15
J gene: TRBJ2-1
D gene: .
clone size: .
CDR3 protein: CALKQGISSYNEQFF
CDR3 DNA: TGTGCCTTGAAACAGGGAATAAGCTCCTACAATGAGCAGTTCTTC

V gene: TRBV7-2
CDR3 length: 16
J gene: TRBJ2-7
D gene: TRBD2
clone size: few
CDR3 protein: CASSLDSGGVPYEQYF
CDR3 DNA: TGTGCCAGCAGCTTAGATAGCGGGGGGGTTCCCTACGAGCAGTACTTC

V gene: TRBV4-2
CDR3 length: 15
J gene: TRBJ2-3
D gene: TRBD2
clone size: .
CDR3 protein: CASSQLERGGDTQYF
CDR3 DNA: TGTGCCAGCAGCCAATTAGAGCGGGGCGGGGATACGCAGTATTTT

V gene: TRBV20-1
CDR3 length: 13
J gene: TRBJ2-5
D gene: TRBD2
clone size: .
CDR3 protein: CSARRGGAGTQYF
CDR3 DNA: TGCAGTGCTAGGCGCGGGGGGGCCGGGACCCAGTACTTC

V gene: TRBV7-2
CDR3 length: 16
J gene: TRBJ2-7
D gene: TRBD1
clone size: few
CDR3 protein: CASSLNPGGLTYEQYF
CDR3 DNA: TGTGCCAGCAGCTTGAATCCAGGGGGATTGACCTACGAGCAGTACTTC

V gene: TRBV19
CDR3 length: 13
J gene: TRBJ1-5
D gene: .
clone size: .
CDR3 protein: CASSIDLRLPQHF
CDR3 DNA: TGTGCCAGTAGTATAGATCTTAGGCTGCCCCAGCATTTT

V gene: TRBV6-2/TRBV6-3
CDR3 length: 14
J gene: TRBJ2-7
D gene: .
clone size: many
CDR3 protein: CASSSRTDSYEQYF
CDR3 DNA: TGTGCCAGCAGTTCCCGGACGGACTCCTACGAGCAGTACTTC

V gene: TRBV9
CDR3 length: 15
J gene: TRBJ1-2
D gene: TRBD1
clone size: few
CDR3 protein: CASSVTGTENYGYTF
CDR3 DNA: TGTGCCAGCAGCGTAACGGGGACAGAGAACTATGGCTACACCTTC

V gene: TRBV27
CDR3 length: 13
J gene: TRBJ2-3
D gene: .
clone size: few
CDR3 protein: CASSSGVPDTQYF
CDR3 DNA: TGTGCCAGCAGTTCAGGGGTCCCAGATACGCAGTATTTT

V gene: TRBV7-9
CDR3 length: 13
J gene: TRBJ1-2
D gene: .
clone size: few
CDR3 protein: CASSGTSNYGYTF
CDR3 DNA: TGTGCCAGCAGCGGGACCTCTAACTATGGCTACACCTTC

V gene: TRBV27
CDR3 length: 16
J gene: TRBJ2-3
D gene: .
clone size: .
CDR3 protein: CASSLRLPRGTDTQYF
CDR3 DNA: TGTGCCAGCAGTTTACGACTCCCACGGGGCACAGATACGCAGTATTTT

V gene: TRBV9
CDR3 length: 13
J gene: TRBJ2-7
D gene: .
clone size: few
CDR3 protein: CASSSLRVGEQYF
CDR3 DNA: TGTGCCAGCAGCTCCCTCCGTGTAGGGGAGCAGTACTTC

V gene: TRBV7-9
CDR3 length: 12
J gene: TRBJ2-2
D gene: .
clone size: few
CDR3 protein: CASLQGTGELFF
CDR3 DNA: TGTGCCAGCCTACAGGGCACCGGGGAGCTGTTTTTT

V gene: TRBV18
CDR3 length: 13
J gene: TRBJ2-3
D gene: .
clone size: once
CDR3 protein: CASSPVIADTQYF
CDR3 DNA: TGTGCCAGCTCACCGGTAATCGCAGATACGCAGTATTTT

V gene: TRBV6-2/TRBV6-3
CDR3 length: 13
J gene: TRBJ2-5
D gene: .
clone size: few
CDR3 protein: CASITAGAETQYF
CDR3 DNA: TGTGCCAGCATCACAGCGGGCGCGGAGACCCAGTACTTC

V gene: TRBV6-5
CDR3 length: 18
J gene: TRBJ1-6
D gene: .
clone size: .
CDR3 protein: CASSSALGGHNYNSPLHF
CDR3 DNA: TGTGCCAGCAGTTCTGCCTTGGGGGGTCATAACTATAATTCACCCCTCCACTTT

V gene: TRBV4-3
CDR3 length: 15
J gene: TRBJ1-2
D gene: .
clone size: .
CDR3 protein: CASSQEMNPIYGYTF
CDR3 DNA: TGCGCCAGCAGCCAAGAGATGAACCCAATCTATGGCTACACCTTC

V gene: TRBV7-7
CDR3 length: 15
J gene: TRBJ2-5
D gene: TRBD2
clone size: .
CDR3 protein: CASSSSGTSQETQYF
CDR3 DNA: TGTGCCAGCAGCTCTTCTGGGACTAGCCAAGAGACCCAGTACTTC

V gene: TRBV7-9
CDR3 length: 15
J gene: TRBJ1-4
D gene: .
clone size: .
CDR3 protein: CASNPLGSSGEKLFF
CDR3 DNA: TGTGCCAGCAATCCCTTGGGTTCCTCGGGGGAAAAACTGTTTTTT

V gene: TRBV27
CDR3 length: 13
J gene: TRBJ2-1
D gene: .
clone size: .
CDR3 protein: CASSFSAPVEQFF
CDR3 DNA: TGTGCCAGCAGTTTTTCCGCCCCGGTGGAGCAGTTCTTC

V gene: TRBV5-6
CDR3 length: 15
J gene: TRBJ1-6
D gene: TRBD1
clone size: .
CDR3 protein: CASSIDRVSLSPLHF
CDR3 DNA: TGTGCCAGCAGCATAGACAGGGTGTCTTTATCACCCCTCCACTTT

V gene: TRBV27
CDR3 length: 15
J gene: TRBJ1-3
D gene: .
clone size: .
CDR3 protein: CASSYNRDTGNTIYF
CDR3 DNA: TGTGCCAGCAGTTATAACCGGGACACTGGAAACACCATATATTTT

V gene: TRBV7-2
CDR3 length: 14
J gene: TRBJ2-1
D gene: TRBD2
clone size: few
CDR3 protein: CASSLLAGGREQFF
CDR3 DNA: TGTGCCAGCAGCTTGCTAGCGGGGGGGCGGGAGCAGTTCTTC

V gene: TRBV15
CDR3 length: 18
J gene: TRBJ2-3
D gene: TRBD1
clone size: .
CDR3 protein: CATSSRLREGQGADTQYF
CDR3 DNA: TGTGCCACCAGCAGCCGATTAAGAGAGGGACAGGGGGCGGATACGCAGTATTTT

V gene: TRBV29-1
CDR3 length: 11
J gene: TRBJ2-2
D gene: .
clone size: many
CDR3 protein: CSGLVTGELFF
CDR3 DNA: TGCAGCGGCCTTGTCACCGGGGAGCTGTTTTTT

V gene: TRBV7-8
CDR3 length: 12
J gene: TRBJ2-1
D gene: TRBD1
clone size: few
CDR3 protein: CASSLDRAEQFF
CDR3 DNA: TGTGCCAGCAGCCTGGACAGGGCTGAGCAGTTCTTC

V gene: TRBV5-1
CDR3 length: 15
J gene: TRBJ2-2
D gene: TRBD1
clone size: .
CDR3 protein: CASRTGQGGFGELFF
CDR3 DNA: TGCGCCAGCAGAACGGGACAGGGAGGATTCGGGGAGCTGTTTTTT

V gene: TRBV29-1
CDR3 length: 13
J gene: TRBJ1-1
D gene: TRBD1
clone size: .
CDR3 protein: CSVEEAQGVNTFF
CDR3 DNA: TGCAGCGTTGAAGAGGCACAGGGGGTTAACACTTTCTTT

V gene: TRBV20-1
CDR3 length: 14
J gene: TRBJ2-2
D gene: .
clone size: few
CDR3 protein: CSARGGPNTGELFF
CDR3 DNA: TGCAGTGCTAGAGGGGGTCCGAACACCGGGGAGCTGTTTTTT

V gene: TRBV7-8
CDR3 length: 17
J gene: TRBJ1-1
D gene: TRBD1
clone size: few
CDR3 protein: CASSPQTGGGPGTEAFF
CDR3 DNA: TGTGCCAGCAGCCCCCAGACAGGGGGGGGACCGGGGACTGAAGCTTTCTTT

V gene: TRBV6-6
CDR3 length: 13
J gene: TRBJ2-1
D gene: TRBD1
clone size: .
CDR3 protein: CATQGAGVNEQFF
CDR3 DNA: TGTGCCACCCAGGGGGCAGGGGTAAATGAGCAGTTCTTC

V gene: TRBV15
CDR3 length: 19
J gene: TRBJ2-2
D gene: .
clone size: few
CDR3 protein: CATSSSFVWRGPNTGELFF
CDR3 DNA: TGTGCCACCAGCAGTAGCTTTGTTTGGAGAGGTCCGAACACCGGGGAGCTGTTTTTT

V gene: TRBV7-2
CDR3 length: 16
J gene: TRBJ2-2
D gene: TRBD2
clone size: few
CDR3 protein: CASSLFRGGNTGELFF
CDR3 DNA: TGTGCCAGCAGCTTATTCCGCGGGGGGAACACCGGGGAGCTGTTTTTT

V gene: TRBV20-1
CDR3 length: 11
J gene: TRBJ1-1
D gene: .
clone size: many
CDR3 protein: CSAGRGTEAFF
CDR3 DNA: TGCAGTGCGGGACGGGGCACTGAAGCTTTCTTT